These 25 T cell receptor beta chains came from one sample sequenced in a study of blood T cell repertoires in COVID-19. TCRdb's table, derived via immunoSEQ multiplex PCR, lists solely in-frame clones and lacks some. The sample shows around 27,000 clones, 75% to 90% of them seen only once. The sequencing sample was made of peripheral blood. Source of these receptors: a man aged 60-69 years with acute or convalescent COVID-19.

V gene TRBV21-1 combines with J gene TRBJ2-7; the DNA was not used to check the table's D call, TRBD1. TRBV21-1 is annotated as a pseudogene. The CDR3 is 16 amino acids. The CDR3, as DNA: TGTGCCAGCAGCAAGGGTGGTTCAGGGAAACGCTACGAGCAGTACTTC. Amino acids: CASSKGGSGKRYEQYF.

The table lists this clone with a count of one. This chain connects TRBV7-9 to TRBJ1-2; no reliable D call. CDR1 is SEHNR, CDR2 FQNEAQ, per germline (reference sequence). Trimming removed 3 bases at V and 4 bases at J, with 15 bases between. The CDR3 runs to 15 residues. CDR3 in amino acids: CASSFSGVGSYGYTF. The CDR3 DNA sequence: TGTGCCAGCAGCTTTAGCGGGGTAGGGAGCTATGGCTACACCTTC.

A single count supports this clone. In DNA form, the CDR3 reads TGTGCCAGCAGTGTCCGGGACAGAAACATTCAGTACTTC. Translation gives CASSVRDRNIQYF. This chain links TRBV27 with TRBJ2-4, with TRBD1 matching over 7 bases. Trimming removed 5 bases from V and 6 bases from J; junction bases left unmatched: 4. Germline loops: CDR1 MNHEY, CDR2 SMNVEV (reference sequence). The CDR3 is 13 amino acids.

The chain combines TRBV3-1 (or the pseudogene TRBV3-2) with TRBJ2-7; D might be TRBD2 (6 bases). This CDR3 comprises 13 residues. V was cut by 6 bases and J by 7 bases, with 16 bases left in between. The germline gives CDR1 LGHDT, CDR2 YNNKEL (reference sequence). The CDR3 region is CASRITSSGEQYF. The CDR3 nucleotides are TGTGCCAGCAGGATTACTAGTAGCGGTGAGCAGTACTTC.

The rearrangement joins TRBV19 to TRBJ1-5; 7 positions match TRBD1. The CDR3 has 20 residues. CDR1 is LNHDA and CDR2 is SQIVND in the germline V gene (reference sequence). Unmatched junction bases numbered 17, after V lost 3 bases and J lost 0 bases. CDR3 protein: CASSILAPGTDFYSNQPQHF. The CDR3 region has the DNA TGTGCCAGTAGTATTCTCGCCCCCGGGACAGATTTCTATAGCAATCAGCCCCAGCATTTT.

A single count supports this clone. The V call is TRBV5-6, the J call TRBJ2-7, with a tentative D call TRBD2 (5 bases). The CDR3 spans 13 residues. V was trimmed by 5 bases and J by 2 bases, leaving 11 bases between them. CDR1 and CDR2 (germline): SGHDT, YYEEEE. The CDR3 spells CASRPAGAYEQYF. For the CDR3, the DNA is TGTGCCAGCAGGCCCGCCGGGGCCTACGAGCAGTACTTC.

The CDR3 loop reads CASSLASSGLGYGYTF. CDR3 nucleotide sequence: TGTGCCAGCAGCTTAGCGTCTTCGGGGTTGGGCTATGGCTACACCTTC. The rearrangement links TRBV11-2 to TRBJ1-2; D is unclear. Trimming stripped 1 base from V and 4 bases from J, with 16 bases between. The CDR3 is 16 amino acids. Germline CDR1 reads SGHAT; CDR2 reads FQNNGV. The variable domain in full, with the rest retrieved from reference TRBV11-2 and TRBJ1-2, is EAGVAQSPRYKIIEKRQSVAFWCNPISGHATLYWYQQILGQGPKLLIQFQNNGVVDDSQLPKDRFSAERLKGVDSTLKIQPAKLEDSAVYLCASSLASSGLGYGYTFGSGTRLTVV.

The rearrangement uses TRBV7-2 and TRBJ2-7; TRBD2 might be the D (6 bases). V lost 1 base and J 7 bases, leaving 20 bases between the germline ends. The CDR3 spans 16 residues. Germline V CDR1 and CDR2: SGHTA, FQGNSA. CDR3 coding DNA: TGTGCCAGCAGCTTAGGCGGGACCCCCAGCCATGGGGAGCAGTACTTC. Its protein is CASSLGGTPSHGEQYF. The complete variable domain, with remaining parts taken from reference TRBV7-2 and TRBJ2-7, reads GAGVSQSPSNKVTEKGKDVELRCDPISGHTALYWYRQSLGQGLEFLIYFQGNSAPDKSGLPSDRFSAERTGGSVSTLTIQRTQQEDSAVYLCASSLGGTPSHGEQYFGPGTRLTVT.

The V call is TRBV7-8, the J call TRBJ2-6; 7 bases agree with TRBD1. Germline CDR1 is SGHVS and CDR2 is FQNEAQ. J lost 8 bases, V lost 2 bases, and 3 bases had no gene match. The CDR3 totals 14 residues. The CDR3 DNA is TGTGCCAGCAGCTTAAGGGGGCAGACCAACGTCCTGACTTTC. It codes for CASSLRGQTNVLTF.

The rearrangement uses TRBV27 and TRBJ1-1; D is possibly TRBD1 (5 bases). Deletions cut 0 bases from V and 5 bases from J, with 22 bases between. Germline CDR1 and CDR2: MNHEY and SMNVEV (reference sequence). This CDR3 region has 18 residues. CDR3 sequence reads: CASSLSTVRGSGQTEAFF. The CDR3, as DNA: TGTGCCAGCAGTTTATCGACCGTACGAGGATCAGGGCAAACTGAAGCTTTCTTT.

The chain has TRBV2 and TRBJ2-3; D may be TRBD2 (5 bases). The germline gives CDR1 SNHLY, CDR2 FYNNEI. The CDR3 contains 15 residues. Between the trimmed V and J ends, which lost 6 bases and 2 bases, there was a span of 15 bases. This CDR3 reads CASSGEQKLTDTQYF. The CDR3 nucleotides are TGTGCCAGCAGCGGGGAACAGAAGCTCACAGATACGCAGTATTTT.

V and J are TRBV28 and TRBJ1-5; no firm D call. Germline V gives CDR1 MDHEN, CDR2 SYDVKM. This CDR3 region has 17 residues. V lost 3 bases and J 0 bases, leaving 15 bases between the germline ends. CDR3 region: CASSFVGRGHSNQPQHF. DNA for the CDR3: TGTGCCAGCAGTTTTGTTGGTCGAGGGCATAGCAATCAGCCCCAGCATTTT.

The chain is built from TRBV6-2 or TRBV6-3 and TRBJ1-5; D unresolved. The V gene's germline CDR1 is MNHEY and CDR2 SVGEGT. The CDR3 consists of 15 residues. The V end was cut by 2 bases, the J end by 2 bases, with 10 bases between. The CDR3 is CASSYPDAGNQPQHF. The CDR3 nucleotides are TGTGCCAGCAGTTACCCTGACGCGGGCAATCAGCCCCAGCATTTT.

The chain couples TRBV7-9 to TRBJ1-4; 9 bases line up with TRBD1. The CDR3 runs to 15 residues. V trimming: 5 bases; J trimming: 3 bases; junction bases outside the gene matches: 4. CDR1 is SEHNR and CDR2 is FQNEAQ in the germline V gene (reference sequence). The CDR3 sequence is CASSDRQGANEKLFF. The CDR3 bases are TGTGCCAGCAGCGACAGACAGGGGGCTAATGAAAAACTGTTTTTT.

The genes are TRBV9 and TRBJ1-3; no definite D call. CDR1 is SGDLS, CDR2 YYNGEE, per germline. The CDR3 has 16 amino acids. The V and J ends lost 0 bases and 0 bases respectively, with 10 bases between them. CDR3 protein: CASSVAQTNSGNTIYF. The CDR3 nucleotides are TGTGCCAGCAGCGTAGCTCAGACAAACTCTGGAAACACCATATATTTT.

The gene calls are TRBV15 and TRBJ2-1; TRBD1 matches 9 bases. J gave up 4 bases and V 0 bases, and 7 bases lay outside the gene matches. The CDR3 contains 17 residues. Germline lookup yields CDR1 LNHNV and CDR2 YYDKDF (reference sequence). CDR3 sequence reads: CATSRDRRQGGYNEQFF. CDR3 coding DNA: TGTGCCACCAGCAGAGATCGACGACAGGGGGGATACAATGAGCAGTTCTTC.

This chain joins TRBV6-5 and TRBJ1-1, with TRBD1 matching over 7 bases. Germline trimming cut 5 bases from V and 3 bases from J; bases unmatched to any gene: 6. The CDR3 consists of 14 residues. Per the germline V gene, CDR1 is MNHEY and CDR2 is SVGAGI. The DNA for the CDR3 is TGTGCCAGCAGTCCAGGGGGTAGGGACACTGAAGCTTTCTTT. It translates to CASSPGGRDTEAFF.

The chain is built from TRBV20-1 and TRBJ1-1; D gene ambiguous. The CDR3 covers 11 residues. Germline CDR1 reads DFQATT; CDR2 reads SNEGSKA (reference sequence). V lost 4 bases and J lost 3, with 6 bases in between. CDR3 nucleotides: TGCAGTGCTATCTTTTACACTGAAGCTTTCTTT. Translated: CSAIFYTEAFF.

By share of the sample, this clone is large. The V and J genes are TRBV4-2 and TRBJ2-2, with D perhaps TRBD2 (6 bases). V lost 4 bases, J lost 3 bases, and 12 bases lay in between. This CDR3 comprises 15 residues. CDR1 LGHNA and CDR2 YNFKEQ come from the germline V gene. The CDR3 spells CASSPIGEDTGELFF. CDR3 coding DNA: TGTGCCAGCAGCCCAATCGGGGAGGACACCGGGGAGCTGTTTTTT.

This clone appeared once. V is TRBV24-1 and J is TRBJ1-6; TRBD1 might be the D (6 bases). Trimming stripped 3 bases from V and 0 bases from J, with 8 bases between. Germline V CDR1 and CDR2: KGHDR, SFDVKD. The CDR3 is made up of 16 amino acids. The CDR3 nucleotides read TGTGCCACCAGTGATCACAGGGTCTCCTATAATTCACCCCTCCACTTT. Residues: CATSDHRVSYNSPLHF.

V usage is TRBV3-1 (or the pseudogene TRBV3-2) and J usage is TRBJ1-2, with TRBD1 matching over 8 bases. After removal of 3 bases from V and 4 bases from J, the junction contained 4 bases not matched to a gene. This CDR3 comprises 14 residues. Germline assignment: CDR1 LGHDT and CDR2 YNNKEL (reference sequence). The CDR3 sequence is CASSHPDRVYGYTF. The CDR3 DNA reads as TGTGCCAGCAGCCACCCGGACAGGGTCTATGGCTACACCTTC.

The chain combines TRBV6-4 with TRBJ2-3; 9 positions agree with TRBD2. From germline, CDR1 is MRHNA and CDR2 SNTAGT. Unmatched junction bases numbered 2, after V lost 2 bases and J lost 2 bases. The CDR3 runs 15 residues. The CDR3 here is CASSDKRGDTDTQYF. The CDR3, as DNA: TGTGCCAGCAGTGACAAGCGGGGGGACACAGATACGCAGTATTTT.

The CDR3 spells CASSVDRLEAFF. In DNA, the CDR3 is TGCGCCAGCAGTGTTGACAGGTTAGAGGCTTTCTTT. This chain uses TRBV10-2 with TRBJ1-1, with D possibly matching TRBD1 (6 bases). Trimming stripped 4 bases from V and 11 bases from J, with 14 bases between. From germline, CDR1 is WSHSY and CDR2 SAAADI. This CDR3 spans 12 amino acids.

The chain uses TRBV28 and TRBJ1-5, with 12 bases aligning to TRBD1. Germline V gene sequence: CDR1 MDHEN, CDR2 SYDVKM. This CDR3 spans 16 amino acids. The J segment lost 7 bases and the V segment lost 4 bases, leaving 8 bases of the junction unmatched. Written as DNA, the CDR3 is TGTGCCAGCAGTTCACCCGGGACAGGGGGCGGGCAGCCCCAGCATTTT. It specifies CASSSPGTGGGQPQHF.

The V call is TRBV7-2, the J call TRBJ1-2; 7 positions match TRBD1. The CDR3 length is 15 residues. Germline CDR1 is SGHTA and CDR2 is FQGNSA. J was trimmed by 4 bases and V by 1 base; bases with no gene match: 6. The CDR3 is CASSLGDSSFYGYTF. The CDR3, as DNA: TGTGCCAGCAGCTTAGGGGACAGCTCCTTCTATGGCTACACCTTC.